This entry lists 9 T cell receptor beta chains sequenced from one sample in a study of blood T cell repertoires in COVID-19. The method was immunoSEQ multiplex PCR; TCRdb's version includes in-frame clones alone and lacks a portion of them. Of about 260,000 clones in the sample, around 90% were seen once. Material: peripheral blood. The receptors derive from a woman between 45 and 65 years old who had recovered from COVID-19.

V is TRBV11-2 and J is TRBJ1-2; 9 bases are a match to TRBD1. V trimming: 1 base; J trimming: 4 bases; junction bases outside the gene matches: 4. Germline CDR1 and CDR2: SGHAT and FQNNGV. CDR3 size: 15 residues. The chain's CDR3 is CASSLVGTGTYGYTF. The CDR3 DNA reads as TGTGCCAGCAGCTTAGTAGGGACAGGGACCTATGGCTACACCTTC.

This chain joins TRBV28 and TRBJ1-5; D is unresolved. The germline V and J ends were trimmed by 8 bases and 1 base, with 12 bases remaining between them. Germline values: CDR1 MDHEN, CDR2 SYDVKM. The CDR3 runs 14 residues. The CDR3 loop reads CASRRGMSNQPQHF. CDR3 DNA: TGTGCCAGCCGCCGAGGGATGAGCAATCAGCCCCAGCATTTT.

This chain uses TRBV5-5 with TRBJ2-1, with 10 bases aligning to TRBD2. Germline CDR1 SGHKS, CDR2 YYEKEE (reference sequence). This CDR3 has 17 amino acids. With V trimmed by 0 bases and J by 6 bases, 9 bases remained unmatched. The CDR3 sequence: CASSLERGGFASNEQFF. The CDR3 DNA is TGTGCCAGCAGCTTGGAGCGGGGGGGCTTCGCGTCCAATGAGCAGTTCTTC.

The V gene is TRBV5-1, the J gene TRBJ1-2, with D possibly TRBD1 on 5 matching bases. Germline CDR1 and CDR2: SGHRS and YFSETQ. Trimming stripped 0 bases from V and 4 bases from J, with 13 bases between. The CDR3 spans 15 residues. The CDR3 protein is CASSLVQGKPYGYTF. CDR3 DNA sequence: TGCGCCAGCAGCTTGGTTCAGGGAAAGCCCTATGGCTACACCTTC.

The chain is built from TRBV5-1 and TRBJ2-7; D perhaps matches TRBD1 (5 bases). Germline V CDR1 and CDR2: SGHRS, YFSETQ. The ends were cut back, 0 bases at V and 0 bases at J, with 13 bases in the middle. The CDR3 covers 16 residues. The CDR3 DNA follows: TGCGCCAGCAGCTTGGGGCCCAGGGCCCTCTCCTACGAGCAGTACTTC. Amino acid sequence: CASSLGPRALSYEQYF. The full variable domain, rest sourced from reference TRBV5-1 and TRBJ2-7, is KAGVTQTPRYLIKTRGQQVTLSCSPISGHRSVSWYQQTPGQGLQFLFEYFSETQRNKGNFPGRFSGRQFSNSRSEMNVSTLELGDSALYLCASSLGPRALSYEQYFGPGTRLTVT.

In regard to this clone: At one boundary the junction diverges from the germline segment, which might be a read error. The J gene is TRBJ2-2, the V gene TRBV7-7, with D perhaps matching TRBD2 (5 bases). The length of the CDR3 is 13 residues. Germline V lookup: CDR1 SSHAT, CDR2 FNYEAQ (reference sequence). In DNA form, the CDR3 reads TGTGCTAGCAGCTCAAAGCGGTCCGGGGAGCTGTTTTTT. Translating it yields CASSSKRSGELFF.

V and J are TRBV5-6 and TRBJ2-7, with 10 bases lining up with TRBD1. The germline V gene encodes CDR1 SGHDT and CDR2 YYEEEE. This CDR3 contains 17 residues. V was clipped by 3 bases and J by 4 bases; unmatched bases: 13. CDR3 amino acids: CASSSPGRDRGRYEQYF. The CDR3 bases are TGTGCCAGCAGCTCACCCGGCCGGGACAGGGGTAGGTACGAGCAGTACTTC.

In DNA, the CDR3 is TGTGCCAGCAGCCCGCGTCCCCCGGGTCCCGGGGAGACCCAGTACTTC. Translated, it gives CASSPRPPGPGETQYF. The gene calls are TRBV3-1 (or the pseudogene TRBV3-2) and TRBJ2-5, with D unclear. This CDR3 has 16 residues. In germline, CDR1 is LGHDT, CDR2 YNNKEL (reference sequence). Trimming cost V 4 bases and J 5 bases, with 20 bases left between them.

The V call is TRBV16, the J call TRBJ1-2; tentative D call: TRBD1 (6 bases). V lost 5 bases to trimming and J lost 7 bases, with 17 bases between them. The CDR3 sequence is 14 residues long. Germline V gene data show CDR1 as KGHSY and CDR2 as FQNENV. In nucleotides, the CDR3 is TGTGCCAGCAGCGCCCGCGGGGGGGCGGCTGGCTACACCTTC. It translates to CASSARGGAAGYTF.